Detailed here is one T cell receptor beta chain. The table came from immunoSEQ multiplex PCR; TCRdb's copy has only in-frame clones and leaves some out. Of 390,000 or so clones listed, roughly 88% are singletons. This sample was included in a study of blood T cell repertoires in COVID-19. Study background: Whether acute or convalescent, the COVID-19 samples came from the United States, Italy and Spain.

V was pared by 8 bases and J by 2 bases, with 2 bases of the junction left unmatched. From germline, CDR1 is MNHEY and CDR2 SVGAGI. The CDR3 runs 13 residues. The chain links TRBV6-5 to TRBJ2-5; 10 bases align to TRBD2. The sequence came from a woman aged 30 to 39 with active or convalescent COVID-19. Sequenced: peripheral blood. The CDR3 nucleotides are TGTGCCAGCGGGACTAGCGATCAAGAGACCCAGTACTTC. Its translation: CASGTSDQETQYF.